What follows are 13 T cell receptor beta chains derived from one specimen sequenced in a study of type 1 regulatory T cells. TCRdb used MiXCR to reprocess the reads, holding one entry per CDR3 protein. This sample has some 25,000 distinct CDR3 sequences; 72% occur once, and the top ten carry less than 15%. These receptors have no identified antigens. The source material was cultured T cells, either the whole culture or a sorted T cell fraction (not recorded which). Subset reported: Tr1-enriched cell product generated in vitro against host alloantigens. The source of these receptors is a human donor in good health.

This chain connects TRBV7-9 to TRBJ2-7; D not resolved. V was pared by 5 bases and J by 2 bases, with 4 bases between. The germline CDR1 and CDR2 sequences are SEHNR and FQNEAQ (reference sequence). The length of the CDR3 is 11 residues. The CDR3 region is CASSRTYEQYF. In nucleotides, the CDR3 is TGTGCCAGCAGCCGTACCTACGAGCAGTACTTC.

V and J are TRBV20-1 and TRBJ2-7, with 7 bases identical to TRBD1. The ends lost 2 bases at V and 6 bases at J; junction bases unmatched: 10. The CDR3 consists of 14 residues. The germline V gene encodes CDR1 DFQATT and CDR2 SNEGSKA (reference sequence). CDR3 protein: CSARPPTTGVEQYF. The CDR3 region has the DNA TGCAGTGCTAGACCCCCCACCACAGGGGTCGAGCAGTACTTC.

CDR3 sequence: CASSPGGSYEQYF. The CDR3 DNA reads TGCGCCAGCAGCCCAGGGGGCTCCTACGAGCAGTACTTC. The V and J genes are TRBV4-1 and TRBJ2-7, with 7 bases that match TRBD1. Germline CDR1 reads MGHRA; CDR2 reads YSYEKL. The V gene end was trimmed by 4 bases and the J gene end by 0 bases; junction bases not matched to a gene: 0. The CDR3 loop spans 13 amino acids.

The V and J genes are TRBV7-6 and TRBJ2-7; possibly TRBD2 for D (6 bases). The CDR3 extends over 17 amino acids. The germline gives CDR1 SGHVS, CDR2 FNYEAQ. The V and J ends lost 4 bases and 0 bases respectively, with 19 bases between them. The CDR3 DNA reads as TGTGCCAGCAGCTGGGCGGAGGGGAGGCTCTCCTCCTACGAGCAGTACTTC. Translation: CASSWAEGRLSSYEQYF.

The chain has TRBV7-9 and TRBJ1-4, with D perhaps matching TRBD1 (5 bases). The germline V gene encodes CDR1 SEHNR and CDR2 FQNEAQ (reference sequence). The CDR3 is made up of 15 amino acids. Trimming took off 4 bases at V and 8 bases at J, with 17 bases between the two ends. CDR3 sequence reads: CASSSPVGLQEKLFF. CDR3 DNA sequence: TGTGCCAGCAGCTCCCCCGTGGGGCTGCAGGAAAAACTGTTTTTT.

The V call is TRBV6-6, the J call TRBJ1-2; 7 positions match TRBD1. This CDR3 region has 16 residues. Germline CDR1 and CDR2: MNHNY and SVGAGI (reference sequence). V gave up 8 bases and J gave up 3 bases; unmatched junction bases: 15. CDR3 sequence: CASRSGQTTSDYGYTF. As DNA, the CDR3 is TGTGCCAGCCGATCGGGACAGACAACATCCGACTATGGCTACACCTTC.

The CDR3 protein is CASSLDGLRTGELFF. The DNA for the CDR3 is TGTGCCAGCAGCTTGGATGGCCTCCGCACCGGGGAGCTGTTTTTT. This chain connects TRBV5-5 to TRBJ2-2; D is unclear. This CDR3 has 15 amino acids. Trimming removed 0 bases from V and 4 bases from J, with 10 bases in between. The germline V gene has CDR1 SGHKS and CDR2 YYEKEE (reference sequence).

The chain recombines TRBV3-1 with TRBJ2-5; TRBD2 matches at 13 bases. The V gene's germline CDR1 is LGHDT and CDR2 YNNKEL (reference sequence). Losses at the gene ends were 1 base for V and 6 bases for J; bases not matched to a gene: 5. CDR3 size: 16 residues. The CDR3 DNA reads TGTGCCAGCAGCCAAGGTGCGACTAGCGGGGGGAAGACCCAGTACTTC. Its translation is CASSQGATSGGKTQYF.

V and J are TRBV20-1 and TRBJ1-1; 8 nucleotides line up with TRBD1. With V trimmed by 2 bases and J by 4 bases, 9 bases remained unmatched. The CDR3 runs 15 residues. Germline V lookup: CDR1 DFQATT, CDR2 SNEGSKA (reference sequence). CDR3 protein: CSARIPGQVSTEAFF. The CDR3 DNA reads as TGCAGTGCTAGAATACCGGGACAGGTTTCCACTGAAGCTTTCTTT.

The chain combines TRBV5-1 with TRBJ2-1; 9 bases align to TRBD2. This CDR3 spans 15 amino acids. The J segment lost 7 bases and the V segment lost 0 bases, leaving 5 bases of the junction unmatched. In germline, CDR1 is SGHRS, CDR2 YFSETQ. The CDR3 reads CASSLASSGRNEQFF. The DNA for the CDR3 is TGCGCCAGCAGCTTGGCTTCCAGCGGGAGGAATGAGCAGTTCTTC.

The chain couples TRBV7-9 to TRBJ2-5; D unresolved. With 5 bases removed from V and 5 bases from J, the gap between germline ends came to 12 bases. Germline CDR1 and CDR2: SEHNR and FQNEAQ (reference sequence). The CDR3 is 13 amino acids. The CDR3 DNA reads TGTGCCAGCAGCCCGTCAGTTTCGGAGACCCAGTACTTC. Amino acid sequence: CASSPSVSETQYF.

The CDR3 is CASSHTSGGARETQYF. The CDR3 coding sequence is TGCGCCAGCAGCCACACTAGCGGGGGGGCCCGAGAGACCCAGTACTTC. J is TRBJ2-5 and V is TRBV4-1; 13 nucleotides align to TRBD2. The CDR3 loop spans 16 amino acids. The V and J ends lost 3 bases and 4 bases, in that order; junction bases with no gene match: 5. CDR1 and CDR2 from the germline V gene are MGHRA and YSYEKL.

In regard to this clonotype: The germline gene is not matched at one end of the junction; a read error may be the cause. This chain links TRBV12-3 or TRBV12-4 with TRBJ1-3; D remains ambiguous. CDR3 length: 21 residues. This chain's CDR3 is CASSFIWLGTETQSSRNTIYF. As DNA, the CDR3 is TGTGCCAGCAGTTTTATCTGGTTGGGCACGGAGACGCAGTCCTCTAGAAACACCATATATTTT.